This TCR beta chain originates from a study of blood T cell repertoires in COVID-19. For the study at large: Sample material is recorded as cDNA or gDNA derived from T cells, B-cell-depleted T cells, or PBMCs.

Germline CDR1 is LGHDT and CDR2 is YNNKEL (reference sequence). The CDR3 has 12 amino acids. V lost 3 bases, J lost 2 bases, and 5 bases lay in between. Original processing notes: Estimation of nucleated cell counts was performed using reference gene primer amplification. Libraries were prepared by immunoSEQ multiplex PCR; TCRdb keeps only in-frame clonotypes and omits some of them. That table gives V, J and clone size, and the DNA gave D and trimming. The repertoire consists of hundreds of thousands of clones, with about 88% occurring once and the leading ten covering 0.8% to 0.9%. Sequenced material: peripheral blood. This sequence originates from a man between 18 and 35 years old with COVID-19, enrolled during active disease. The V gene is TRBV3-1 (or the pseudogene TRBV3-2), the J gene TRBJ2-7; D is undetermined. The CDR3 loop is CASSHRAYEQYF. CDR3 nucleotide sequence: TGTGCCAGCAGCCACCGGGCCTACGAGCAGTACTTC.